Shown below are 14 T cell receptor beta chains from a single sample sequenced in a study of monozygotic twins with inflammatory bowel disease. For each CDR3 protein, TCRdb gives one entry from its re-call of the 5' RACE reads, without DNA. The sample table sets out 85,000 to 110,000 distinct CDR3 sequences. Sequenced: blood. The receptors were gathered from a human donor with ulcerative colitis or Crohn's disease, or a healthy co-twin of an affected twin (not recorded which).

The genes are TRBV24-1 and TRBJ2-5. Germline V gene sequence: CDR1 KGHDR, CDR2 SFDVKD. The CDR3 extends over 13 amino acids. CDR3: CATSNLEEETQYF.

The chain employs TRBV4-3 and TRBJ2-3; TCRdb indicates TRBD2, and absent DNA this call remains unverified. Germline values: CDR1 LGHNA, CDR2 YSLEER. The CDR3 spans 17 residues. The CDR3 region is CASSQDGSMDFTDTQYF.

This chain uses TRBV20-1 with TRBJ2-7; TCRdb designates TRBD2, a call that cannot be tested without DNA. Germline V CDR1 and CDR2: DFQATT, SNEGSKA (reference sequence). This CDR3 is built from 11 residues. The CDR3 loop reads CSASGGGLQYF.

The chain uses TRBV5-1 and TRBJ2-5; TCRdb proposes TRBD2, but this gene call is untestable without DNA. In germline, CDR1 is SGHRS, CDR2 YFSETQ. This CDR3 has 16 amino acids. CDR3 region: CASSLAPAGGQETQYF.

V usage is TRBV12-3 or TRBV12-4 and J usage is TRBJ1-6. This CDR3 has 14 amino acids. The CDR3 sequence is CASSFGGGDSPLHF.

The chain recombines TRBV25-1 with TRBJ2-5; with no DNA, the TCRdb D assignment of TRBD1 cannot be verified. Germline V gene sequence: CDR1 MGHDK, CDR2 SYGVNS. CDR3 length equals 15 residues. The CDR3 is CASSEYRTVKETQYF.

The chain employs TRBV10-3 and TRBJ2-1; TCRdb designates TRBD2, a call that cannot be tested without DNA. The CDR3 totals 13 residues. Per germline, CDR1 ENHRY and CDR2 SYGVKD. The CDR3: CATRRPSYNEQFF.

The chain joins TRBV4-3 to TRBJ2-3. The CDR3 runs 13 residues. Per germline, CDR1 LGHNA and CDR2 YSLEER. The CDR3 reads CASSRRYTDTQYF.

The chain combines TRBV12-3 or TRBV12-4 with TRBJ2-5; the TRBD1 assignment by TCRdb is unverifiable without DNA. This CDR3 contains 13 residues. The CDR3 region is CASSPGTEETQYF.

V is TRBV24-1 and J is TRBJ2-7; as DNA is missing, the TRBD1 call by TCRdb cannot be tested. The germline gives CDR1 KGHDR, CDR2 SFDVKD. The CDR3 consists of 13 residues. CDR3 region: CATSGDTSYEQYF.

The chain couples TRBV28 to TRBJ1-2. The CDR3 consists of 16 residues. Germline V gene sequence: CDR1 MDHEN, CDR2 SYDVKM. The CDR3 protein is CASSSPGPLWPAGYTF.

The rearrangement uses TRBV5-1 and TRBJ2-7. The germline gives CDR1 SGHRS, CDR2 YFSETQ. The CDR3 spans 14 residues. The CDR3 sequence: CASSLVGGPYEQYF.

The chain employs TRBV3-1 and TRBJ2-3. The CDR3 consists of 13 residues. In germline, CDR1 is LGHDT, CDR2 YNNKEL (reference sequence). CDR3 in amino acids: CASSQEITDTQYF.

The gene calls are TRBV19 and TRBJ1-4; TCRdb reports TRBD1, a call that lacks DNA to check it against. Per the germline V gene, CDR1 is LNHDA and CDR2 is SQIVND (reference sequence). The CDR3 extends over 14 amino acids. The CDR3 here is CAIPTGQSFEKLFF.